The 32 T cell receptor beta chains below come from one sample, sequenced in a study of blood T cells in healthy people across ages. The second PCR ran roughly 6 to 12 cycles with a sample-barcoded 5' primer and J-beta primers. Each CDR3 protein gets one entry after TCRdb re-called the 5' RACE reads with MiXCR. The profile shows approximately 940,000 distinct CDR3 sequences, around 46% of them singletons. The sequenced sample was blood. The receptors derive from a man in his thirties or forties in good health.

This clonotype was counted a few times. The chain employs TRBV7-9 and TRBJ2-1, with 14 bases fitting TRBD2. The CDR3 loop spans 19 amino acids. Per the germline V gene, CDR1 is SEHNR and CDR2 is FQNEAQ (reference sequence). V shed 9 bases and J 0 bases; nucleotides not matched to a gene: 13. In nucleotides, the CDR3 is TGTGCCAGTCACCCGGGGACTAGCGGGGGCCAAAGCTCCTACAATGAGCAGTTCTTC. Translated, it gives CASHPGTSGGQSSYNEQFF.

The V call is TRBV6-4, the J call TRBJ2-3; 11 bases align to TRBD2. V shed 3 bases, J shed 5 bases, and the junction held 4 bases outside the gene matches. CDR3 length: 15 amino acids. Germline assignment: CDR1 MRHNA and CDR2 SNTAGT. This CDR3 is CASSELAGDEDTQYF. CDR3 nucleotide sequence: TGTGCCAGCAGTGAACTAGCGGGAGACGAAGATACGCAGTATTTT.

This chain connects TRBV12-3 or TRBV12-4 to TRBJ2-7, with 7 nucleotides matching TRBD1. The DNA matches TRBJ2-5 better at its end, which makes the J call doubtful. The CDR3 sequence is 13 residues long. CDR3 sequence (DNA): TGTGCCAGCAGTAGGGGACAGAAAGAGACCCAGTACTTC. Protein: CASSRGQKETQYF.

J is TRBJ1-2 and V is TRBV9, with 7 bases that match TRBD1. J gave up 7 bases and V 6 bases, and 9 bases lay outside the gene matches. CDR1 is SGDLS and CDR2 is YYNGEE in the germline V gene. There are 13 residues in the CDR3. In DNA, the CDR3 is TGTGCCAGCAACACAGGGGAGTCCGGTGGCTACACCTTC. Translation: CASNTGESGGYTF.

The chain carries TRBV27 and TRBJ2-7; weak D call: TRBD2 (5 bases). V shed 6 bases and J shed 3 bases, with 18 bases lying between them. The germline V gene has CDR1 MNHEY and CDR2 SMNVEV (reference sequence). The CDR3 has 15 amino acids. The CDR3 loop is CASSYEGSNFYEQYF. The CDR3 nucleotides are TGTGCCAGCAGCTACGAGGGCAGCAATTTCTACGAGCAGTACTTC.

The chain has TRBV6-1 and TRBJ2-1; TRBD1 matches 9 bases. V dropped 10 bases and J dropped 4; count of bases not matched to a gene: 5. The V gene's germline CDR1 is MNHNS and CDR2 SASEGT. The CDR3 sequence is 13 residues long. CDR3 nucleotide sequence: TGTGCCACGACAGGGGGTCCATACAATGAGCAGTTCTTC. Amino acid sequence: CATTGGPYNEQFF.

The V gene is TRBV6-1, the J gene TRBJ1-1; D not certain. V was pared by 1 base and J by 6 bases, with 6 bases between. The CDR3 length is 12 residues. Germline V gene data show CDR1 as MNHNS and CDR2 as SASEGT. The DNA for the CDR3 is TGTGCCAGCAGTGAAGTCCTCTCTGAAGCTTTCTTT. Its protein is CASSEVLSEAFF.

The table lists this clonotype with a few counts. The chain is built from TRBV6-4 and TRBJ1-5, with 7 bases that match TRBD1. The germline CDR1 and CDR2 sequences are MRHNA and SNTAGT. The CDR3 runs 17 residues. J lost 11 bases, V lost 7 bases, and 23 bases had no gene match. CDR3 region: CASTEGEPGQREPAQHF. CDR3 sequence (DNA): TGTGCCAGCACGGAGGGGGAACCGGGACAGCGGGAACCGGCCCAGCATTTT.

The V and J genes are TRBV27 and TRBJ1-1, with TRBD1 matching over 7 bases. The germline gives CDR1 MNHEY, CDR2 SMNVEV (reference sequence). The CDR3 spans 16 residues. The V segment lost 2 bases and the J segment 4 bases; nucleotides outside the gene matches: 10. The CDR3 sequence is CASSLIVGGSGTEAFF. The CDR3 nucleotides are TGTGCCAGCAGTTTAATAGTAGGGGGCTCGGGCACTGAAGCTTTCTTT.

CDR3 sequence (DNA): TGTGCCACCAGCAGAACCAAGGGCCAGCCCCAGCATTTT. Protein sequence: CATSRTKGQPQHF. This rearrangement joins TRBV15 to TRBJ1-5; D is uncertain. This CDR3 comprises 13 residues. The germline V gene encodes CDR1 LNHNV and CDR2 YYDKDF (reference sequence). V lost 2 bases, J lost 7 bases, and 9 bases lay in between.

This chain joins TRBV12-3 or TRBV12-4 and TRBJ2-1; D gene ambiguous. The CDR3 is made up of 11 amino acids. Trimming removed 3 bases from V and 10 bases from J, with 7 bases in between. CDR3 amino acids: CASSFAGEQFF. CDR3 nucleotide sequence: TGTGCCAGCAGTTTTGCCGGGGAGCAGTTCTTC.

J is TRBJ2-3 and V is TRBV5-1, with 11 bases that match TRBD2. Germline CDR1 and CDR2: SGHRS and YFSETQ. CDR3 size: 16 residues. V dropped 7 bases and J dropped 3; count of bases not matched to a gene: 10. The CDR3 reads CASQPRLAGKTDTQYF. The CDR3 DNA sequence: TGCGCCAGCCAACCCCGACTAGCGGGGAAGACAGATACGCAGTATTTT.

The rearrangement links TRBV4-3 to TRBJ2-1; 7 nucleotides match TRBD2. Germline trimming cut 3 bases from V and 7 bases from J; bases unmatched to any gene: 3. Germline CDR1 reads LGHNA; CDR2 reads YSLEER. This CDR3 region has 13 residues. The CDR3 loop is CASSHTSANEQFF. The CDR3, as DNA: TGCGCCAGCAGCCACACTAGCGCAAATGAGCAGTTCTTC.

The chain joins TRBV7-9 to TRBJ2-3, with D perhaps given as TRBD1 or TRBD2 (5 bases each). With 8 bases removed from V and 0 bases from J, the gap between germline ends came to 18 bases. Germline CDR1 reads SEHNR; CDR2 reads FQNEAQ (reference sequence). The CDR3 runs 16 residues. The DNA of the CDR3 is TGTGCCAGCCAGAATAGGGGAGCGGCTAGCACAGATACGCAGTATTTT. Its translation: CASQNRGAASTDTQYF.

J is TRBJ2-7 and V is TRBV30, with a tentative D call TRBD2 (6 bases). Trimming stripped 8 bases from V and 2 bases from J, with 10 bases between. Germline-derived CDR1 and CDR2 are GTSNPN and SVGIG (reference sequence). This CDR3 comprises 11 residues. The CDR3 sequence: CAGWGAYEQYF. CDR3 DNA sequence: TGTGCCGGCTGGGGGGCCTACGAGCAGTACTTC.

In the case of this clonotype: Compared with germline, one end of the junction differs, possibly owing to a read error. This rearrangement joins TRBV12-3 or TRBV12-4 to TRBJ2-7; 7 positions agree with TRBD1. The CDR3 contains 11 residues. The CDR3 is CAGRGQYEQYF. As DNA, the CDR3 is TGTGCCGGCAGGGGACAGTACGAGCAGTACTTC.

Note on this clonotype: A junction end diverges from the germline sequence, so it may reflect a read error. The chain uses TRBV20-1 and TRBJ2-1; D uncertain. This CDR3 contains 11 residues. Germline CDR1 is DFQATT and CDR2 is SNEGSKA (reference sequence). The CDR3 bases are TGCAGTGCAAGAGTGACGGGTGAGCAGTTCTTC. This translates into CSARVTGEQFF.

This chain joins TRBV6-1 and TRBJ2-5, with D possibly matching TRBD1 (5 bases). CDR1 and CDR2 (germline): MNHNS, SASEGT. This CDR3 has 14 amino acids. V gave up 2 bases and J gave up 11 bases, with 18 bases separating them. The CDR3 is CASSELFKGNEQYF. For the CDR3, the DNA is TGTGCCAGCAGTGAACTTTTCAAGGGGAATGAGCAGTACTTC.

V and J are TRBV20-1 and TRBJ2-7; TRBD1 is a possible D gene (7 bases). V was clipped by 5 bases and J by 2 bases, with 22 bases between them. Germline V gene lookup returns CDR1 DFQATT and CDR2 SNEGSKA (reference sequence). The CDR3 loop spans 16 amino acids. The DNA for the CDR3 is TGCAGTGCTCCCGACCGGGACAGATGGGGGGCCTACGAGCAGTACTTC. Amino acids: CSAPDRDRWGAYEQYF.

The V gene is TRBV2, the J gene TRBJ2-7; either TRBD1 or TRBD2 may fit D (6 bases each). From germline, CDR1 is SNHLY and CDR2 FYNNEI. The ends were cut back, 8 bases at V and 6 bases at J, with 14 bases in the middle. The CDR3 totals 12 residues. The CDR3 nucleotides read TGTGCCAGCGTCGGGGGCCGTGCCGAGCAGTACTTC. Amino acids: CASVGGRAEQYF.

This clonotype was counted a few times. The genes are TRBV27 and TRBJ2-1; D is ambiguous. The germline V gene has CDR1 MNHEY and CDR2 SMNVEV (reference sequence). This CDR3 has 14 amino acids. Deletions cut 2 bases from V and 8 bases from J, with 13 bases between. CDR3 sequence reads: CASSLAAAGYEQFF. The CDR3 nucleotides are TGTGCCAGCAGTTTAGCGGCCGCCGGGTATGAGCAGTTCTTC.

The genes are TRBV5-5 and TRBJ2-7; TRBD2 matches 9 bases. The J call may be mistaken, given a closer DNA end match to TRBJ2-4. The germline gives CDR1 SGHKS, CDR2 YYEKEE (reference sequence). The CDR3 loop spans 17 amino acids. Written as DNA, the CDR3 is TGTGCCAGCAGCTTGGGGGCGGGAGGGCCTGCCAAAAACATTCAGTACTTC. Its translation is CASSLGAGGPAKNIQYF.

The chain has TRBV6-1 and TRBJ1-5; 12 bases are shared with TRBD1. Germline values: CDR1 MNHNS, CDR2 SASEGT. Germline trimming cut 6 bases from V and 6 bases from J; bases unmatched to any gene: 12. This CDR3 has 17 residues. CDR3 nucleotides: TGTGCCAGCAGACCCACCGGGACAGGGGGCGCGAGTCAGCCCCAGCATTTT. It yields the protein CASRPTGTGGASQPQHF.

In its sample, this clonotype was seen a few times. This chain uses TRBV12-3 or TRBV12-4 with TRBJ2-7; 7 nucleotides match TRBD1. There are 13 residues in the CDR3. The trim removed 5 bases at V and 4 bases at J, leaving 5 bases unmatched. CDR3 sequence: CASSTRGLYEQYF. CDR3 nucleotides: TGTGCCAGCAGTACCAGGGGGTTGTACGAGCAGTACTTC.

There are a few counts of this clonotype. The J gene is TRBJ2-3, the V gene TRBV9; perhaps TRBD2 as D (6 bases). This CDR3 is built from 16 residues. Germline lookup yields CDR1 SGDLS and CDR2 YYNGEE. V lost 0 bases, J lost 4 bases, and 15 bases lay in between. The CDR3 reads CASSVADSPSADTQYF. The CDR3 DNA sequence: TGTGCCAGCAGCGTAGCGGACTCTCCTAGCGCAGATACGCAGTATTTT.

The gene calls are TRBV5-4 and TRBJ2-3; 7 bases align to TRBD2. The CDR3 is 16 amino acids. CDR1 is SGHNT and CDR2 is YYREEE in the germline V gene (reference sequence). The ends lost 0 bases at V and 0 bases at J; junction bases unmatched: 4. This CDR3 is CASSLEMRGSTDTQYF. The CDR3 region has the DNA TGTGCCAGCAGCTTGGAGATGCGGGGGAGCACAGATACGCAGTATTTT.

For the CDR3, the DNA is TGTGCCAGCTCAATTTTTACAGCGGCGAACACTGAAGCTTTCTTT. Translation: CASSIFTAANTEAFF. The chain is built from TRBV18 and TRBJ1-1, with D unclear. Germline CDR1 is KGHSH and CDR2 is LQKENI. V lost 5 bases to trimming and J lost 1 base, with 14 bases between them. The CDR3 has 15 residues.

Regarding this clonotype: One end of the junction is discordant with germline, which a read error may explain. The gene calls are TRBV28 and TRBJ1-6, with 8 positions matching TRBD1. Germline-derived CDR1 and CDR2 are MDHEN and SYDVKM. CDR3 length: 15 residues. CDR3 nucleotides: TGTGTCAGCTTGGACTCGACAGGGGCTAATTCACCCCTCCACTTT. Amino acids: CVSLDSTGANSPLHF.

The V gene is TRBV24-1, the J gene TRBJ1-2; D remains unclear. The CDR3 has 12 residues. Germline loops: CDR1 KGHDR, CDR2 SFDVKD. Between the trimmed V and J ends, which lost 3 bases and 6 bases, there was a span of 7 bases. The chain's CDR3 is CATSDPADGYTF. Here the CDR3 DNA reads TGTGCCACCAGTGATCCGGCAGATGGCTACACCTTC.

There are a few counts of this clonotype. The gene calls are TRBV20-1 and TRBJ1-6; D is perhaps TRBD1 (5 bases). Trimming pared 7 bases from V and 0 bases from J, leaving 19 bases between. The CDR3 has 17 amino acids. Germline CDR1 and CDR2: DFQATT and SNEGSKA (reference sequence). Here the CDR3 reads CSGAVWQGNSYNSPLHF. DNA of the CDR3: TGCAGTGGAGCTGTGTGGCAGGGAAACTCCTATAATTCACCCCTCCACTTT.

There are a few counts of this clonotype. The gene calls are TRBV6-2 or TRBV6-3 and TRBJ2-6; D possibly corresponds to TRBD1 (6 bases). V shed 2 bases and J shed 0 bases, with 8 bases lying between them. The CDR3 runs to 16 residues. Germline V gene sequence: CDR1 MNHEY, CDR2 SVGEGT. The CDR3 DNA reads as TGTGCCAGCAGTTACAACAGGGTCTCTGGGGCCAACGTCCTGACTTTC. As protein: CASSYNRVSGANVLTF.

With respect to this clonotype: One end of the junction varies from germline; a read error may be responsible. This chain uses TRBV7-2 with TRBJ2-3, with 7 bases lining up with TRBD2. The CDR3 extends over 14 amino acids. The germline V gene has CDR1 SGHTA and CDR2 FQGNSA. The CDR3 protein is CARTSDSSTDMQYF. Here the CDR3 DNA reads TGTGCCAGAACTAGCGATTCTAGCACAGATATGCAGTATTTT.